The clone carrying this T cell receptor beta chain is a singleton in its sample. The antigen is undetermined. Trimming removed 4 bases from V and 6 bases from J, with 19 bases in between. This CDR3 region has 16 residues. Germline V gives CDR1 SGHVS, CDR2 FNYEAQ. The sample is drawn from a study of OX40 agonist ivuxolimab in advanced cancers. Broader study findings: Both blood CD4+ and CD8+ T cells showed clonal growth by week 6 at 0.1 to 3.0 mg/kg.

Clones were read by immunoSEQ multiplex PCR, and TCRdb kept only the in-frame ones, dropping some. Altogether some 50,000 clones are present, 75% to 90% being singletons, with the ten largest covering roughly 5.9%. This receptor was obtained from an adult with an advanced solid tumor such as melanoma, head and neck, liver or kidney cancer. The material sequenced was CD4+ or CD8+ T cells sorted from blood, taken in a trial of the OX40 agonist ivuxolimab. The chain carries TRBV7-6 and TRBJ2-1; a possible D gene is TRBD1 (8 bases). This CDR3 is CASSSGSGTGFNEQFF. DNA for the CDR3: TGTGCCAGCAGCTCAGGCAGCGGGACAGGTTTCAATGAGCAGTTCTTC. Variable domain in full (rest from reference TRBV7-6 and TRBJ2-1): GAGVSQSPRYKVTKRGQDVALRCDPISGHVSLYWYRQALGQGPEFLTYFNYEAQQDKSGLPNDRFSAERPEGSISTLTIQRTEQRDSAMYRCASSSGSGTGFNEQFFGPGTRLTVL.